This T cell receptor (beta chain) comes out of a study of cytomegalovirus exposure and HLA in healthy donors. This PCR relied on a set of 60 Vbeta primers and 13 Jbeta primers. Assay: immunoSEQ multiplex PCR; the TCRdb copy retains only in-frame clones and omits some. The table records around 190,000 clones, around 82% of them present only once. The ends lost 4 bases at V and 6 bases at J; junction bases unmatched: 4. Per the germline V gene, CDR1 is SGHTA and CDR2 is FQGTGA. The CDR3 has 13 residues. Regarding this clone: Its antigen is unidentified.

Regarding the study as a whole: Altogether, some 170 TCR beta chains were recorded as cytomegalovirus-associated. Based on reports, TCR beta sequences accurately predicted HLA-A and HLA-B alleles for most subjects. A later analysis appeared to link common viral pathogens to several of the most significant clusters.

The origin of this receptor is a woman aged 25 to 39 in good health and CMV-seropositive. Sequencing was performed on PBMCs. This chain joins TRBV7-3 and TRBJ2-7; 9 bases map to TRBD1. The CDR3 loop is CASSSGQGFEQYF. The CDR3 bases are TGTGCCAGCAGCTCCGGACAGGGGTTCGAGCAGTACTTC.